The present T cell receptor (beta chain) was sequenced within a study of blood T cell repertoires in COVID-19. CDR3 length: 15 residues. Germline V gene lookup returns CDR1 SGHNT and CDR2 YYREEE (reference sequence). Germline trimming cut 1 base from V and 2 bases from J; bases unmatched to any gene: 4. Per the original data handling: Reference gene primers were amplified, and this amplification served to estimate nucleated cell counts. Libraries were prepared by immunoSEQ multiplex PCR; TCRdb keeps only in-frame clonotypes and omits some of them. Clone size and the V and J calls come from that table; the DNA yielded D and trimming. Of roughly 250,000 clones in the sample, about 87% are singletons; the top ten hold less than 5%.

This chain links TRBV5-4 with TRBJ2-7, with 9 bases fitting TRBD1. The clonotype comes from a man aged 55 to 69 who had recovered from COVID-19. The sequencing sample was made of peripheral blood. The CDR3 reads CASSLRGQGAYEQYF. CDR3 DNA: TGTGCCAGCAGCTTGAGGGGACAGGGCGCCTACGAGCAGTACTTC. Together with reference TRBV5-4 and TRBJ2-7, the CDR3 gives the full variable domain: ETGVTQSPTHLIKTRGQQVTLRCSSQSGHNTVSWYQQALGQGPQFIFQYYREEENGRGNFPPRFSGLQFPNYSSELNVNALELDDSALYLCASSLRGQGAYEQYFGPGTRLTVT.